These T cell receptor beta chains were read from a single sample in a study of CXCR3-negative and CXCR3-positive naive CD8 T cells. TCRdb reprocessed the 5' RACE reads, keeping one entry per CDR3 protein, no DNA. The sample table sets out 7,900 or so distinct CDR3 sequences. The sequenced sample was naive CXCR3- CD8+ T cells from blood. The receptors stem from a human donor in good health. Some clones in this sample may be carry-over from other donors' samples. Both conserved end residues are part of each CDR3. Some rows have no size entry. The others give once, few or many, or a class for an expanded clone.

v_call: TRBV19; j_call: TRBJ2-3; clone_size: -; cdr3_aa: CASSIETFGDSRTDTQYF
v_call: TRBV5-1; j_call: TRBJ2-3; clone_size: -; cdr3_aa: CASSLGGFYTDTQYF
v_call: TRBV7-6; j_call: TRBJ1-5; clone_size: -; cdr3_aa: CASSPDRGENSNQPPHF
v_call: TRBV2; j_call: TRBJ2-3; clone_size: medium-sized; cdr3_aa: CASSDGGNSERSDTQYF
v_call: TRBV20-1; j_call: TRBJ2-5; clone_size: medium-sized; cdr3_aa: CSARGSGKGKETQYF
v_call: TRBV20-1; j_call: TRBJ2-2; clone_size: -; cdr3_aa: CSAHPPGRPSGELFF
v_call: TRBV5-1; j_call: TRBJ2-5; clone_size: -; cdr3_aa: CASRESGGQETQYF
v_call: TRBV13; j_call: TRBJ1-5; clone_size: -; cdr3_aa: CASSLGSGGPRGQPQHF
v_call: TRBV20-1; j_call: TRBJ1-1; clone_size: medium-sized; cdr3_aa: CSARVAMNTEVFF
v_call: TRBV5-1; j_call: TRBJ2-7; clone_size: -; cdr3_aa: CASSRDRSYEQYF
v_call: TRBV4-1; j_call: TRBJ2-1; clone_size: -; cdr3_aa: CASSQGDRAYNEQFF
v_call: TRBV10-3; j_call: TRBJ2-1; clone_size: -; cdr3_aa: CAISESSRGYNEQFF
v_call: TRBV10-3; j_call: TRBJ2-2; clone_size: medium-sized; cdr3_aa: CAISDGRGTGELFF
v_call: TRBV6-5; j_call: TRBJ2-7; clone_size: -; cdr3_aa: CASSSPGYEQYF
v_call: TRBV7-9; j_call: TRBJ2-7; clone_size: -; cdr3_aa: CASSHGVGGTYEQYF
v_call: TRBV3-1; j_call: TRBJ2-7; clone_size: medium-sized; cdr3_aa: CASSPTGTTNFEQYF
v_call: TRBV5-5; j_call: TRBJ2-3; clone_size: -; cdr3_aa: CARSPGQGPDTQYF
v_call: TRBV20-1; j_call: TRBJ1-2; clone_size: medium-sized; cdr3_aa: CSARDARVKGGYGYTF
v_call: TRBV29-1; j_call: TRBJ1-1; clone_size: -; cdr3_aa: CSAGTSNTEAFF
v_call: TRBV29-1; j_call: TRBJ2-3; clone_size: -; cdr3_aa: CSVVASGFTDTQYF
v_call: TRBV21-1; j_call: TRBJ1-4; clone_size: medium-sized; cdr3_aa: CASIYHGMGRGAEKLFF
v_call: TRBV10-2; j_call: TRBJ2-3; clone_size: -; cdr3_aa: CASSGQFTDTQYF
v_call: TRBV29-1; j_call: TRBJ2-2; clone_size: -; cdr3_aa: CSVGPPGGELFF
v_call: TRBV29-1; j_call: TRBJ2-3; clone_size: -; cdr3_aa: CSEGVTAHTDTQYF
v_call: TRBV29-1; j_call: TRBJ2-3; clone_size: -; cdr3_aa: CSVPRGDTQYF
v_call: TRBV11-2; j_call: TRBJ1-5; clone_size: -; cdr3_aa: CASSLGQGVWPQHF
v_call: TRBV11-2; j_call: TRBJ2-6; clone_size: medium-sized; cdr3_aa: CASSPTRGQGGANVLTF
v_call: TRBV28; j_call: TRBJ1-1; clone_size: -; cdr3_aa: CASSFPGVFVEAFF
v_call: TRBV28; j_call: TRBJ2-7; clone_size: medium-sized; cdr3_aa: CASSLTGTGYEQYF
v_call: TRBV3-1; j_call: TRBJ2-7; clone_size: -; cdr3_aa: CASSRPRAYEQYF
v_call: TRBV2; j_call: TRBJ2-1; clone_size: -; cdr3_aa: CASSERLAGDDEQFF
v_call: TRBV29-1; j_call: TRBJ1-1; clone_size: medium-sized; cdr3_aa: CSVPGIVNTEAFF
v_call: TRBV3-1; j_call: TRBJ2-1; clone_size: -; cdr3_aa: CASSTREGLANEQFF
v_call: TRBV5-5; j_call: TRBJ1-2; clone_size: medium-sized; cdr3_aa: CASSRQEGYGYTF
v_call: TRBV29-1; j_call: TRBJ1-1; clone_size: medium-sized; cdr3_aa: CSAEGLSTEAFF
v_call: TRBV7-9; j_call: TRBJ2-2; clone_size: medium-sized; cdr3_aa: CASSFTSGRSRTGELFF
v_call: TRBV6-6; j_call: TRBJ1-3; clone_size: -; cdr3_aa: CASSYEGTTSGGNTIYF
v_call: TRBV6-2/TRBV6-3; j_call: TRBJ1-1; clone_size: medium-sized; cdr3_aa: CASSYSGGTEAFF
v_call: TRBV28; j_call: TRBJ2-3; clone_size: medium-sized; cdr3_aa: CASSFILGQGDTQYF
v_call: TRBV27; j_call: TRBJ1-1; clone_size: medium-sized; cdr3_aa: CASSLVGDSNTEAFF
v_call: TRBV27; j_call: TRBJ1-5; clone_size: -; cdr3_aa: CASSFNTGSQPQHF
v_call: TRBV29-1; j_call: TRBJ1-2; clone_size: -; cdr3_aa: CSVEDGGTANYGYTF
v_call: TRBV29-1; j_call: TRBJ2-7; clone_size: -; cdr3_aa: CSVVGPPRGEQYF
v_call: TRBV9; j_call: TRBJ2-2; clone_size: -; cdr3_aa: CASSVGTSSGELFF
v_call: TRBV20-1; j_call: TRBJ1-4; clone_size: medium-sized; cdr3_aa: CSAEGTGKEKLFF
v_call: TRBV4-1; j_call: TRBJ1-1; clone_size: -; cdr3_aa: CASSQDWGNMNTEAFF